The 24 T cell receptor beta chains in this list originate from one sample, sequenced in a study of blood T cell repertoires in COVID-19. The repertoire was sequenced with immunoSEQ multiplex PCR; TCRdb's copy has only in-frame clones and lacks some. This table has about 31,000 clones, 88% appearing once. Material for sequencing was peripheral blood. Every receptor here comes from a man aged 60 to 69 with COVID-19, enrolled during active disease.

The CDR3 loop reads CAISVSGEGSSYEQYF. Here the CDR3 DNA reads TGTGCCATCAGTGTCTCAGGGGAGGGAAGCTCCTACGAGCAGTACTTC. The genes are TRBV10-3 and TRBJ2-7, with D possibly being TRBD2 (7 bases). The CDR3 runs 16 residues. V lost 4 bases to trimming and J lost 0 bases, with 16 bases between them. From germline, CDR1 is ENHRY and CDR2 SYGVKD.

CDR3 nucleotide sequence: TGTGCCTGGAGCCGCCCACAGGGCGTTAGCACTGAAGCTTTCTTT. It encodes CAWSRPQGVSTEAFF. V and J are TRBV30 and TRBJ1-1, with D tentatively TRBD1 (6 bases). Trimming stripped 3 bases from V and 4 bases from J, with 18 bases between. The CDR3 contains 15 residues. The germline gives CDR1 GTSNPN, CDR2 SVGIG (reference sequence).

The V call is TRBV6-5, the J call TRBJ1-1; tentative D call: TRBD1 (6 bases). The CDR3 runs to 16 residues. The V and J ends lost 2 bases and 4 bases respectively, with 17 bases between them. Germline assignment: CDR1 MNHEY and CDR2 SVGAGI. CDR3 DNA sequence: TGTGCCAGCAGTTACGGCGGGCAGGGGATTTCCACTGAAGCTTTCTTT. The encoded protein is CASSYGGQGISTEAFF.

This chain uses TRBV29-1 with TRBJ2-1, with a possible D match to TRBD1 (6 bases). Germline V gives CDR1 SQVTM, CDR2 ANQGSEA. This CDR3 is 12 amino acids long. V was shortened by 6 bases and J by 10 bases, with 16 bases between the two germline ends. The CDR3: CSVKTGTPEQFF. The CDR3 DNA reads as TGCAGCGTCAAGACAGGCACTCCCGAGCAGTTCTTC.

The gene calls are TRBV16 and TRBJ2-5; TRBD2 is a possible D gene (5 bases). V gave up 5 bases and J gave up 0 bases, with 16 bases separating them. Germline V gene lookup returns CDR1 KGHSY and CDR2 FQNENV. This CDR3 comprises 16 residues. The CDR3 DNA sequence: TGTGCCAGCAGCTCCCAGGTGAGGGTAAACCAAGAGACCCAGTACTTC. Its protein is CASSSQVRVNQETQYF.

Here the CDR3 DNA reads TGTGCCAGTAGTGACCAGCAGGGTGAGACTGAAGCTTTCTTT. This translates into CASSDQQGETEAFF. V usage is TRBV19 and J usage is TRBJ1-1, with a tentative D call TRBD1 (5 bases). The CDR3 consists of 14 residues. Germline CDR1 and CDR2: LNHDA and SQIVND (reference sequence). V shed 5 bases and J shed 5 bases, with 15 bases lying between them.

The rearrangement links TRBV2 to TRBJ1-2, with unresolved D. Trimming removed 7 bases from V and 1 base from J, with 10 bases in between. CDR3 length equals 13 residues. From germline, CDR1 is SNHLY and CDR2 FYNNEI. The CDR3 bases are TGTGCCAGCATTTTAGAGTTTAACTATGGCTACACCTTC. Amino acid sequence: CASILEFNYGYTF.

This sequence joins TRBV5-1 and TRBJ2-7; the D gene is possibly TRBD2 (5 bases). Trimming took 2 bases from V and 0 from J, leaving 9 bases between them. This CDR3 region has 14 residues. Germline V gene data show CDR1 as SGHRS and CDR2 as YFSETQ. The CDR3 nucleotides are TGCGCCAGCAGCTTTCGGGGTACCTCCTACGAGCAGTACTTC. The encoded protein is CASSFRGTSYEQYF.

The chain combines TRBV6-6 with TRBJ2-1; TRBD2 aligns across 8 bases. This CDR3 spans 15 amino acids. Unmatched junction bases numbered 4, after V lost 5 bases and J lost 1 base. CDR1 and CDR2 from the germline V gene are MNHNY and SVGAGI (reference sequence). CDR3 nucleotide sequence: TGTGCCAGCAGTGCCGGGGGGGGTTCCTACAATGAGCAGTTCTTC. Protein: CASSAGGGSYNEQFF.

The chain couples TRBV19 to TRBJ2-3, with TRBD1 matching over 8 bases. The V gene's germline CDR1 is LNHDA and CDR2 SQIVND (reference sequence). Losses at the gene ends were 1 base for V and 2 bases for J; bases not matched to a gene: 11. The CDR3 is made up of 18 amino acids. The CDR3 reads CASSIVGLGQAHTDTQYF. DNA of the CDR3: TGTGCCAGTAGTATAGTGGGCTTGGGACAGGCGCACACAGATACGCAGTATTTT.

The chain recombines TRBV5-6 with TRBJ2-5; D perhaps matches TRBD2 (5 bases). Germline loops: CDR1 SGHDT, CDR2 YYEEEE. The CDR3 runs 13 residues. Trimming stripped 3 bases from V and 4 bases from J, with 10 bases between. CDR3 sequence: CASSSAAGETQYF. As DNA, the CDR3 is TGTGCCAGCAGCTCCGCCGCGGGAGAGACCCAGTACTTC.

V gene TRBV11-3 combines with J gene TRBJ1-4; D might be TRBD1 (5 bases). V dropped 1 base and J dropped 5 bases, with 11 bases sitting between them. Germline V gives CDR1 SGHNT, CDR2 YENEEA. The length of the CDR3 is 15 residues. CDR3 coding DNA: TGTGCCAGCAGCTTAGGGCCAGGGCGGAATGAAAAACTGTTTTTT. Encoded protein: CASSLGPGRNEKLFF.

The V gene is TRBV20-1, the J gene TRBJ2-1; D not certain. Trimming cost V 3 bases and J 4 bases, with 16 bases left between them. Germline CDR1 reads DFQATT; CDR2 reads SNEGSKA (reference sequence). This CDR3 has 15 residues. The DNA of the CDR3 is TGCAGTGCTAGTCCCGCACGAGCGACGTACAATGAGCAGTTCTTC. This translates into CSASPARATYNEQFF.

This chain connects TRBV14 to TRBJ2-1; TRBD2 matches 10 bases. Germline lookup yields CDR1 SGHDN and CDR2 FVKESK. The V gene end was trimmed by 6 bases and the J gene end by 14 bases; junction bases not matched to a gene: 13. The CDR3 length is 14 residues. CDR3 coding DNA: TGTGCCAGCAGTCCTGGACTAGCGGTAAACCGGAAGTTCTTC. Protein: CASSPGLAVNRKFF. Full variable domain (rest looked up from reference TRBV14 and TRBJ2-1): EAGVTQFPSHSVIEKGQTVTLRCDPISGHDNLYWYRRVMGKEIKFLLHFVKESKQDESGMPNNRFLAERTGGTYSTLKVQPAELEDSGVYFCASSPGLAVNRKFFGPGTRLTVL.

V gene TRBV19 combines with J gene TRBJ1-4; 9 positions match TRBD1. Germline CDR1 and CDR2: LNHDA and SQIVND (reference sequence). V was pared by 4 bases and J by 9 bases, with 12 bases of the junction left unmatched. The CDR3 has 16 amino acids. CDR3 nucleotides: TGTGCCAGTAGTACGCAACAGGGGGCGTCAGTTAAAAAACTGTTTTTT. Residues: CASSTQQGASVKKLFF.

The count of this clone is one. The V call is TRBV11-3, the J call TRBJ2-1; a weak D match, TRBD2 (7 bases). The germline gives CDR1 SGHNT, CDR2 YENEEA. The CDR3 extends over 16 amino acids. Trimming shortened V by 4 bases and J by 1 base, and 14 bases separated the two germline ends. The CDR3 region is CASSSSRGASYNEQFF. CDR3 nucleotide sequence: TGTGCCAGCAGCTCCAGTCGGGGGGCGTCCTACAATGAGCAGTTCTTC.

This clone was picked up one time. The chain links TRBV28 to TRBJ1-3; D is unclear. The germline V and J ends were trimmed by 6 bases and 1 base, with 10 bases remaining between them. CDR3 length equals 14 residues. Germline CDR1 is MDHEN and CDR2 is SYDVKM. CDR3 sequence: CASRLIGSGNTIYF. The DNA for the CDR3 is TGTGCCAGCAGATTGATCGGGTCTGGAAACACCATATATTTT.

The genes are TRBV7-8 and TRBJ2-1; 10 bases are a match to TRBD2. The junction had 4 bases not matched to a gene; V was cut back by 6 bases and J by 2 bases. Germline values: CDR1 SGHVS, CDR2 FQNEAQ. The CDR3 is made up of 15 amino acids. Here the CDR3 DNA reads TGTGCCAGCAGTCCCGGACTAGCGGCCTACAATGAGCAGTTCTTC. Protein: CASSPGLAAYNEQFF.

This clone was observed a single time. V gene TRBV6-5 combines with J gene TRBJ2-4; no reliable D call. V lost 6 bases and J lost 9, with 18 bases in between. This CDR3 has 14 residues. Germline loops: CDR1 MNHEY, CDR2 SVGAGI. CDR3 residues: CASSPAGRIVIQYF. CDR3 sequence (DNA): TGTGCCAGCAGCCCCGCTGGTAGAATCGTCATTCAGTACTTC.

The genes are TRBV29-1 and TRBJ1-5, with D perhaps matching TRBD1 (6 bases). Germline CDR1 SQVTM, CDR2 ANQGSEA. V dropped 4 bases and J dropped 4 bases, with 11 bases sitting between them. The CDR3 loop spans 13 amino acids. This CDR3 reads CSVGRGVNQPQHF. The CDR3 DNA is TGCAGCGTTGGCAGGGGAGTTAATCAGCCCCAGCATTTT.

This clone was found once. The chain uses TRBV5-6 and TRBJ1-2; TRBD1 might be the D (5 bases). The CDR3 loop spans 13 amino acids. Germline CDR1 is SGHDT and CDR2 is YYEEEE. Trimming pared 4 bases from V and 8 bases from J, leaving 15 bases between. The CDR3 coding sequence is TGTGCCAGCAGCGACCAGGGTGTTCGAGGCTACACCTTC. Its protein is CASSDQGVRGYTF.

V gene TRBV5-8 combines with J gene TRBJ2-3; D is ambiguous. V lost 3 bases and J lost 2, with 13 bases in between. CDR1 SGHTS and CDR2 YDEGEE come from the germline V gene. The CDR3 covers 15 residues. CDR3 amino acids: CASSSGVGHTDTQYF. CDR3 bases: TGTGCCAGCAGCTCCGGTGTGGGCCACACAGATACGCAGTATTTT. Looking up the rest from reference TRBV5-8 and TRBJ2-3 gives the full variable domain: EAGVTQSPTHLIKTRGQQATLRCSPISGHTSVYWYQQALGLGLQFLLWYDEGEERNRGNFPPRFSGRQFPNYSSELNVNALELEDSALYLCASSSGVGHTDTQYFGPGTRLTVL.

This chain connects TRBV5-1 to TRBJ1-3, with D perhaps matching TRBD1 (6 bases). Trimming cost V 0 bases and J 0 bases, with 10 bases left between them. CDR1 is SGHRS and CDR2 is YFSETQ in the germline V gene. The CDR3 runs 16 residues. CDR3 sequence (DNA): TGCGCCAGCAGCTTGGGAACAGGGAACTCTGGAAACACCATATATTTT. Amino acid sequence: CASSLGTGNSGNTIYF.

The CDR3 spells CASSLGLEGNIQYF. In DNA, the CDR3 is TGTGCCAGCAGCCTTGGACTAGAAGGAAACATTCAGTACTTC. The chain couples TRBV14 to TRBJ2-4; 7 bases fit TRBD2. This CDR3 comprises 14 residues. V was pared by 4 bases and J by 6 bases, with 6 bases of the junction left unmatched. CDR1 is SGHDN, CDR2 FVKESK, per germline.